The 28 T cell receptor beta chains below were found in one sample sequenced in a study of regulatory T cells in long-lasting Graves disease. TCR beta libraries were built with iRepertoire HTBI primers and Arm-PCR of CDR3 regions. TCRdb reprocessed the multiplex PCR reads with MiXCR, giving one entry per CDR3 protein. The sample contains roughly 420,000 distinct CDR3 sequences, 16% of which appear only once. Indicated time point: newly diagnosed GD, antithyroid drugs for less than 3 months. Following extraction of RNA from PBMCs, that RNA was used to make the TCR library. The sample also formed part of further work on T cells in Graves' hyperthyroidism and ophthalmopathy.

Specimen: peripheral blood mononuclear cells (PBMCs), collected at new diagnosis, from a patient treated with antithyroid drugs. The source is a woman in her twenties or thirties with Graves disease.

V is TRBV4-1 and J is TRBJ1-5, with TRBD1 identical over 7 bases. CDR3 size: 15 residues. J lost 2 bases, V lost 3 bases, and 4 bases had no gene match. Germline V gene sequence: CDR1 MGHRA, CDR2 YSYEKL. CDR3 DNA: TGCGCCAGCAGCCACCCCGGACAGGGCAATCAGCCCCAGCATTTT. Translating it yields CASSHPGQGNQPQHF.

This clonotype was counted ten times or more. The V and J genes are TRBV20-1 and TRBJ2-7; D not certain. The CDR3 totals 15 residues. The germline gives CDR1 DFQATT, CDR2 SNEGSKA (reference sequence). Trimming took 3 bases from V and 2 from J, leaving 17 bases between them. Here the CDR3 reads CSASASVAPTYEQYF. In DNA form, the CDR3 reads TGCAGTGCTAGTGCTTCGGTCGCCCCAACCTACGAGCAGTACTTC.

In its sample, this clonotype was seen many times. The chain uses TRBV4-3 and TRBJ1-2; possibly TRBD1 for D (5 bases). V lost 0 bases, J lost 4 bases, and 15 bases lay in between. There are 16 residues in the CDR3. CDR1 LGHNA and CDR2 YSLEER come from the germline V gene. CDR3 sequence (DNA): TGCGCCAGCAGCCAAGACCCGGGGGGAGTCCTCTATGGCTACACCTTC. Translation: CASSQDPGGVLYGYTF.

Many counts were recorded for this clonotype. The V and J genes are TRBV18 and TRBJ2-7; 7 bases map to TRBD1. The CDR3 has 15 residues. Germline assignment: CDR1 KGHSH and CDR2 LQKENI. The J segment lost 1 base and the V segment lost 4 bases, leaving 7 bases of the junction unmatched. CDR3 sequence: CASSLGTAGSYEQYF. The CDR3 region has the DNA TGTGCCAGCTCACTCGGGACAGCAGGATCCTACGAGCAGTACTTC.

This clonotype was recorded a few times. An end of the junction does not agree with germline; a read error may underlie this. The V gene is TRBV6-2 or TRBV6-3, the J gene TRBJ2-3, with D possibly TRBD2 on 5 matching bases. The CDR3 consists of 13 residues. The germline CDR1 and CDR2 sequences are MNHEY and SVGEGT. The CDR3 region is CASSETTTYTQYF. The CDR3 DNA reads TGTGCCAGCAGCGAGACTACCACATATACGCAGTATTTT.

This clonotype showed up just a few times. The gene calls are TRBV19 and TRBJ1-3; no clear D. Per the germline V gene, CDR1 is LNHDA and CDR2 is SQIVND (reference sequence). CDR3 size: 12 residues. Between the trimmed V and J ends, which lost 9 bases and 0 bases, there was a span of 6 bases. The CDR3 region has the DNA TGTGCCAGCCGGGACTCTGGAAACACCATATATTTT. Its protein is CASRDSGNTIYF.

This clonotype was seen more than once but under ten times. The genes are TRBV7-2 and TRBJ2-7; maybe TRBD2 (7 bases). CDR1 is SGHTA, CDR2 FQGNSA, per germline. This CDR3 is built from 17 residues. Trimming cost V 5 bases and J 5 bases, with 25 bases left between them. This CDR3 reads CASSRIHIGGRGDEQYF. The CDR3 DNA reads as TGTGCCAGCAGCCGTATTCATATAGGGGGGAGGGGCGACGAGCAGTACTTC.

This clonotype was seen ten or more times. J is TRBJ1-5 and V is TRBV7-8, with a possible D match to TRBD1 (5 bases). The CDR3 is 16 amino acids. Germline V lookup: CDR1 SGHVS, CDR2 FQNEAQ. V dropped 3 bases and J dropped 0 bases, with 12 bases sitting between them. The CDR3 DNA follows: TGTGCCAGCAGCTTGAAGGGGTTGGTTAGCAATCAGCCCCAGCATTTT. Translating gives CASSLKGLVSNQPQHF. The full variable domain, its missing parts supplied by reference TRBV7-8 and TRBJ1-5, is GAGVSQSPRYKVAKRGQDVALRCDPISGHVSLFWYQQALGQGPEFLTYFQNEAQLDKSGLPSDRFFAERPEGSVSTLKIQRTQQEDSAVYLCASSLKGLVSNQPQHFGDGTRLSIL.

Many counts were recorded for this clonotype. CDR3: CSAVLRAGGPDTQYF. CDR3 DNA: TGCAGTGCCGTATTGAGAGCGGGAGGGCCAGATACGCAGTATTTT. V and J are TRBV20-1 and TRBJ2-3; 10 bases are a match to TRBD2. The germline CDR1 and CDR2 sequences are DFQATT and SNEGSKA (reference sequence). The CDR3 runs 15 residues. Trimming took 6 bases from V and 4 from J; bases not matched to a gene: 10.

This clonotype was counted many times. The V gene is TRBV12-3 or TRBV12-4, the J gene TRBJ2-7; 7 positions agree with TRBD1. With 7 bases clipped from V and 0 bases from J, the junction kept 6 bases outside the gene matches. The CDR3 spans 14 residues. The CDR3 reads CASTLGQSSYEQYF. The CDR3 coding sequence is TGTGCCAGCACCCTGGGACAGAGCTCCTACGAGCAGTACTTC.

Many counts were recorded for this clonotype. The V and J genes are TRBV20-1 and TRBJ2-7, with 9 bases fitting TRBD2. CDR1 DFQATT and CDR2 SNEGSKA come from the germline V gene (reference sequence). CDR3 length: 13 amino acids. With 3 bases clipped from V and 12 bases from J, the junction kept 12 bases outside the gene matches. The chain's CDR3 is CSASSGSALYGYF. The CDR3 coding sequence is TGCAGTGCTAGTAGCGGGAGCGCTCTTTATGGGTACTTC.

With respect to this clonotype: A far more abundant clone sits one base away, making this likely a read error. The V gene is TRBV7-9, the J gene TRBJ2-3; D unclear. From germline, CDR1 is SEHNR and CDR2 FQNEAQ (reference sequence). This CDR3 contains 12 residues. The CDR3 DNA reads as TGTGCCAACAGCTTAGGCACAGATACGCAGTATTTT. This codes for CANSLGTDTQYF.

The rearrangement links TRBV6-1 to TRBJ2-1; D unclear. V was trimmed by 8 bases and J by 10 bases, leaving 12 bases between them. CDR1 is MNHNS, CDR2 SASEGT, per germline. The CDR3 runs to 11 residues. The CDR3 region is CASFSVEEQFF. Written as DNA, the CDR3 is TGTGCCAGCTTTTCGGTTGAGGAGCAGTTCTTC.

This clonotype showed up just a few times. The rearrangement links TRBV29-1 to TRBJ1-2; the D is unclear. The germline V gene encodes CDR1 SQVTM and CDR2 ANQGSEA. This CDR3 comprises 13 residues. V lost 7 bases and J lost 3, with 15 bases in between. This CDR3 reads CSARPVVDYGYTF. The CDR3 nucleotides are TGCAGCGCCCGGCCGGTGGTTGACTATGGCTACACCTTC.

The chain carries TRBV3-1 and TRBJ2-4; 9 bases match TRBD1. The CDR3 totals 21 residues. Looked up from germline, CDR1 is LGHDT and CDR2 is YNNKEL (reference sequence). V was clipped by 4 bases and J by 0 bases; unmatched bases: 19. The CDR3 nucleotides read TGTGCCAGCAGCCGAGTCATCCGGGACAGGGAGCCGTTAAGAGCCAAAAACATTCAGTACTTC. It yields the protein CASSRVIRDREPLRAKNIQYF.

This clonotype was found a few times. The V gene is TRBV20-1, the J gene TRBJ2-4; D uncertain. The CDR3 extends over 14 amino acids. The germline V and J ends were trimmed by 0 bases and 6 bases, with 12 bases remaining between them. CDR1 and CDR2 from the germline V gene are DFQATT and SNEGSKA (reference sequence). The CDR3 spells CSARDKVLGNIQYF. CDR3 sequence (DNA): TGCAGTGCTAGAGATAAGGTGTTGGGAAACATTCAGTACTTC.

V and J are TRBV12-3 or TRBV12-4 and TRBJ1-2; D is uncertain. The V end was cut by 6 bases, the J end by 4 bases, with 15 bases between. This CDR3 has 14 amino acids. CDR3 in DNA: TGTGCCAGCAGCCCCGGCGGACGGAGCTATGGCTACACCTTC. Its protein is CASSPGGRSYGYTF.

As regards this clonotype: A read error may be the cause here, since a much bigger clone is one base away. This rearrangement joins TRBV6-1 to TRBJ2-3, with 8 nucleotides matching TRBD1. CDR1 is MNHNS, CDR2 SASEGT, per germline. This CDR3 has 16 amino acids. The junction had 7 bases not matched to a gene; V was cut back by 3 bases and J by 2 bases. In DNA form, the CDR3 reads TGTGCCAGCAGTGACCGAGGACAGGGAATCACAGATACGCAGTATTTT. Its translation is CASSDRGQGITDTQYF.

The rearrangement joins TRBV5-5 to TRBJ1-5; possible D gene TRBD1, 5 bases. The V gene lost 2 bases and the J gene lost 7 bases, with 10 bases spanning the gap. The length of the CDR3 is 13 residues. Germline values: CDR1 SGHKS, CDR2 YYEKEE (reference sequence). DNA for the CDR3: TGTGCCAGCAGCTTTGATTCAGGGCAGCCCCAGCATTTT. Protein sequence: CASSFDSGQPQHF. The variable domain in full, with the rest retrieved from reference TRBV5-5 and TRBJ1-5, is DAGVTQSPTHLIKTRGQQVTLRCSPISGHKSVSWYQQVLGQGPQFIFQYYEKEERGRGNFPDRFSARQFPNYSSELNVNALLLGDSALYLCASSFDSGQPQHFGDGTRLSIL.

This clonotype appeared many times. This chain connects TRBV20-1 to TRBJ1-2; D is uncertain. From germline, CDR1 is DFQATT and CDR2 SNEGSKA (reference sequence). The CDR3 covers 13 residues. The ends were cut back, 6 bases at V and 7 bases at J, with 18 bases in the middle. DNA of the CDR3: TGCAGTGCCCGTCCGCGGCTAGCTGGTGGCTACACCTTC. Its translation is CSARPRLAGGYTF.

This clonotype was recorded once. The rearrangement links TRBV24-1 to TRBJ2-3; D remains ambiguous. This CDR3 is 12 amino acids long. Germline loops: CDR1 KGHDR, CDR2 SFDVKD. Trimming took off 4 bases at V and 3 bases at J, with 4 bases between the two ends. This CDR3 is CATSELTDTQYF. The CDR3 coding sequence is TGTGCCACCAGTGAGTTGACAGATACGCAGTATTTT.

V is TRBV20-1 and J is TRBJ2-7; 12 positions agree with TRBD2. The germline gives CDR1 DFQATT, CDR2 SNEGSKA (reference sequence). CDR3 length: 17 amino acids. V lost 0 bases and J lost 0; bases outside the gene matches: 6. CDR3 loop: CSARDPSGRAPSYEQYF. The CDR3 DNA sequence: TGCAGTGCTAGAGATCCTAGCGGGAGGGCCCCCTCCTACGAGCAGTACTTC.

The CDR3 here is CASQGTGELFF. DNA for the CDR3: TGTGCCAGCCAGGGGACCGGGGAGCTGTTTTTT. V usage is TRBV7-9 and J usage is TRBJ2-2, with a weak D call TRBD1 (6 bases). V was pared by 8 bases and J by 5 bases, with 6 bases between. The CDR3 runs to 11 residues. Germline CDR1 and CDR2: SEHNR and FQNEAQ (reference sequence).

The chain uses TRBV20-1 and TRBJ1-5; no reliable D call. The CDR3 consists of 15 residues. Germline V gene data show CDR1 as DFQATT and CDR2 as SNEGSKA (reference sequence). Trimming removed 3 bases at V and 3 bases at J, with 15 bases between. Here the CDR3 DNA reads TGCAGTGCTAGTAGCCTGTCGGAGGTCAATCAGCCCCAGCATTTT. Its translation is CSASSLSEVNQPQHF.

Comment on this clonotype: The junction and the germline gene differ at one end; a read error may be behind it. The CDR3 DNA follows: TGTGCCAGCAGCTTAAAGGGACTAGCGGTACATTTT. Amino acid sequence: CASSLKGLAVHF. This chain joins TRBV7-2 and TRBJ2-3; TRBD2 matches at 11 bases. The CDR3 extends over 12 amino acids. Per the germline V gene, CDR1 is SGHTA and CDR2 is FQGNSA.

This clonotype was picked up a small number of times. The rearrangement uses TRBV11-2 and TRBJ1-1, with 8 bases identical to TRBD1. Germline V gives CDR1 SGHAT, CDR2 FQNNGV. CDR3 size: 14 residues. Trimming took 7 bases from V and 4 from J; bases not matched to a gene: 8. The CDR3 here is CASTGQGYGTEAFF. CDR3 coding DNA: TGTGCCAGCACCGGACAGGGCTACGGCACTGAAGCTTTCTTT.

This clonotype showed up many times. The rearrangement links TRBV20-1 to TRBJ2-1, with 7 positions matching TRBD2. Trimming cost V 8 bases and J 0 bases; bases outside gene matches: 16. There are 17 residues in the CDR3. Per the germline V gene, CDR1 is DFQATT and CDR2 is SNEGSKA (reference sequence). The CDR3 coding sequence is TGCAGTAAAATCGGGTTTGAGCGGGATAGCTCCTACAATGAGCAGTTCTTC. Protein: CSKIGFERDSSYNEQFF.

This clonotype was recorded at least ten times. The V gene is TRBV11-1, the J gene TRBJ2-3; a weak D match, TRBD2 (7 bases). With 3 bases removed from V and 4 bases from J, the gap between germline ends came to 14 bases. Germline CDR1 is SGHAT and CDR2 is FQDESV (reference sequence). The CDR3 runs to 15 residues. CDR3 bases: TGTGCCAGCAGCTTCCGGGGGGCTACAGCAGATACGCAGTATTTT. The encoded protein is CASSFRGATADTQYF. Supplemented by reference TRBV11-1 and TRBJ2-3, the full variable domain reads EAEVAQSPRYKITEKSQAVAFWCDPISGHATLYWYRQILGQGPELLVQFQDESVVDDSQLPKDRFSAERLKGVDSTLKIQPAELGDSAMYLCASSFRGATADTQYFGPGTRLTVL.